This T cell receptor beta chain was retrieved from a study of blood T cell repertoires in COVID-19. At the level of the study: Samples taken during acute and convalescent COVID-19 were collected in the United States, Italy and Spain. PBMCs, B-cell-depleted T cells, or T cells were the source of the cDNA or gDNA that made up the material.

The CDR3 contains 15 residues. Trimming took 5 bases from V and 0 from J, leaving 11 bases between them. CDR1 and CDR2 from the germline V gene are LNHDA and SQIVND (reference sequence). In the authors' workflow: Cell counts per sample came from amplifying reference gene primers. Clones were sequenced by immunoSEQ multiplex PCR, and TCRdb holds only the in-frame ones, with some missing. Clonal size and the V and J genes are those of that table, whereas D and trimming came from the DNA. The profile shows about 270,000 clones, 75% to 90% of them singletons. Input material: PBMCs or T cells enriched from blood (not recorded which). The sequence was obtained from a woman aged 25-40 years with acute COVID-19. The chain carries TRBV19 and TRBJ2-1; possible D gene TRBD2, 6 bases. The CDR3 is CASSSLASSYNEQFF. The CDR3 DNA follows: TGTGCCAGTAGTTCTCTAGCGTCCTCCTACAATGAGCAGTTCTTC.